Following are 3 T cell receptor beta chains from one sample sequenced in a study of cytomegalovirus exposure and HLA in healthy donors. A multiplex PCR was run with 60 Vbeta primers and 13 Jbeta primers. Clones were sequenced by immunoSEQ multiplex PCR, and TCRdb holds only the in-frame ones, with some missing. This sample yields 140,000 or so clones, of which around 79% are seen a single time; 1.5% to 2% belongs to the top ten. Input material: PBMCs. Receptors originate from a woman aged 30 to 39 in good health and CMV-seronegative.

The CDR3 is CASSRGGGGWETQYF. The CDR3 DNA reads TGCGCCAGCAGCCGAGGTGGGGGAGGGTGGGAGACCCAGTACTTC. This chain uses TRBV5-1 with TRBJ2-5; 7 bases match TRBD2. In germline, CDR1 is SGHRS, CDR2 YFSETQ. Unmatched junction bases numbered 11, after V lost 4 bases and J lost 5 bases. The CDR3 covers 15 residues.

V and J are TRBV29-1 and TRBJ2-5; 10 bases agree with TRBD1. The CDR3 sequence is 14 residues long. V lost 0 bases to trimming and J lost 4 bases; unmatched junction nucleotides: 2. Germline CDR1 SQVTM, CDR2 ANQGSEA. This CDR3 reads CSVEEWTGGETQYF. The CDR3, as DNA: TGCAGCGTTGAAGAATGGACAGGGGGAGAGACCCAGTACTTC.

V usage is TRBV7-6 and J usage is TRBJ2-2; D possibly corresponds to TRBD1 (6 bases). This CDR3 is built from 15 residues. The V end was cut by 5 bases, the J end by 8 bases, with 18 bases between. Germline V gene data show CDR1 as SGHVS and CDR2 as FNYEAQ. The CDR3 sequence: CASSPRWSGEGELFF. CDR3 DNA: TGTGCCAGCAGCCCCCGTTGGTCAGGGGAAGGGGAGCTGTTTTTT.